The following is a T cell receptor (beta chain) sequence with its context. The target antigen is unknown. The CDR3 length is 16 residues. CDR1 and CDR2 (germline): SGHTA, FQGNSA. The data are from a study of monozygotic twins with inflammatory bowel disease. Notes on the study in general: Among patients, repertoires may have gained variability from differing immunosuppressive treatments. IBD-affected twins scored below their healthy co-twins in TCRbeta diversity (inverse Simpson).

UMIs incorporating a 6-nucleotide sample barcode were appended by means of template switching. Two nested PCRs, run for approximately 16 and 9 cycles, were applied to TCRalpha and TCRbeta cDNA. TCRdb reprocessed the 5' RACE reads, with one entry per CDR3 protein and no DNA. The sample totals some 440,000 distinct CDR3 sequences. The material sequenced was blood. The chain has TRBV7-2 and TRBJ1-2; TCRdb gives TRBD1 as the D gene, but with no DNA this cannot be confirmed. The sequence was collected from a human donor with ulcerative colitis or Crohn's disease, or a healthy co-twin of an affected twin (not recorded which). The CDR3 region is CASSLEGTASYYGYTF.